The text below deals with one T cell receptor (beta chain). Its antigen is not known. MiXCR was run by TCRdb on the RT-PCR reads, yielding one entry per CDR3 protein. Among more than 600,000 distinct CDR3 sequences listed, less than 20% were seen once. These data belong to a study of response to subunit inactivated influenza vaccine. Study-wide points: The authors suggested that every seasonal influenza vaccination recruits few new T cells.

Germline V lookup: CDR1 MNHEY, CDR2 SVGAGI. The V and J ends lost 4 bases and 6 bases respectively, with 11 bases between them. The CDR3 is made up of 13 amino acids. The chain joins TRBV6-5 to TRBJ2-3; D remains unclear. Source: PBMCs from blood, taken less than 6 days after vaccination. The sequence came from a middle-aged man who received an inactivated influenza vaccine. CDR3 nucleotides: TGTGCCAGCAGTTCTTACAGTGAGGATACGCAGTATTTT. This sequence encodes CASSSYSEDTQYF.